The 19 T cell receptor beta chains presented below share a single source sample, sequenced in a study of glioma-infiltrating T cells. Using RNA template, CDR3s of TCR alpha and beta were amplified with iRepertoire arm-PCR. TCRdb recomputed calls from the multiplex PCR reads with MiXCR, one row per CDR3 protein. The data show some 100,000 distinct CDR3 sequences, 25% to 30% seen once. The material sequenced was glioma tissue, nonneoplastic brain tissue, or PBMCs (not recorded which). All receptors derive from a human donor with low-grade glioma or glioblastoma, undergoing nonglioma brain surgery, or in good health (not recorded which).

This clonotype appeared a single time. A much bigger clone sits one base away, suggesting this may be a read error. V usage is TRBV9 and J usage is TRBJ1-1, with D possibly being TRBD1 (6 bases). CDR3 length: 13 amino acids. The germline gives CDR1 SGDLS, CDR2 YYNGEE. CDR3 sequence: CASSVQGSTEVFF. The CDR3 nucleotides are TGTGCCAGCAGCGTACAGGGGAGCACTGAAGTTTTCTTT.

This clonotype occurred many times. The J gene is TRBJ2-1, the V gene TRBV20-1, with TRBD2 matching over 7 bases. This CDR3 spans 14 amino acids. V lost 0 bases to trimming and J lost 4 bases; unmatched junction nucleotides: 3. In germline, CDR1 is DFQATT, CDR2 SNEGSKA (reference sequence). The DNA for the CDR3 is TGCAGTGCTAGAGAGCTAGCGGTTTACAATGAGCAGTTCTTC. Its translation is CSARELAVYNEQFF.

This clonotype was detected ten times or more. CDR3: CASSLSYSANTGELFF. The CDR3 DNA sequence: TGTGCCAGCTCACTTAGCTATTCCGCGAACACCGGGGAGCTGTTTTTT. The rearrangement joins TRBV18 to TRBJ2-2, with no clear D. This CDR3 has 16 amino acids. V was pared by 4 bases and J by 0 bases, with 12 bases between. Germline CDR1 and CDR2: KGHSH and LQKENI.

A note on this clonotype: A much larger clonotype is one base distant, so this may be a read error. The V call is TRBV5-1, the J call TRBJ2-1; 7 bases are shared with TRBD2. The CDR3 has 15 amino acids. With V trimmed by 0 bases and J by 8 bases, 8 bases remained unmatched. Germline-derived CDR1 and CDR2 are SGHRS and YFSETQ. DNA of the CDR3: TGCGCCAGCAGCTTGGACAGACGCGGGGGAGATGAGCAGTTCTTC. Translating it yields CASSLDRRGGDEQFF.

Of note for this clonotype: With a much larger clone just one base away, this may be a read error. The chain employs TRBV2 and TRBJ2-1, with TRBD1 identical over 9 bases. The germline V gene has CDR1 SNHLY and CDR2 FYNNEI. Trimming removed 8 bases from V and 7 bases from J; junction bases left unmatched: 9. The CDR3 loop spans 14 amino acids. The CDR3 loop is CASALDRGFNEQFF. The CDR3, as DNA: TGTGCCAGCGCTCTAGACAGGGGGTTTAATGAGCAGTTCTTC.

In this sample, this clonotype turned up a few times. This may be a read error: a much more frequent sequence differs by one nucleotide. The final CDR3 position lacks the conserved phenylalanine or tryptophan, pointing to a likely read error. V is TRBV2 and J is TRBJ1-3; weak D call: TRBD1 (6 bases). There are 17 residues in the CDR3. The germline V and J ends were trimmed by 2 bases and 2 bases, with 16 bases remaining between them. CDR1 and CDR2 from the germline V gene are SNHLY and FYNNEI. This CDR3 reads CASSEYLPGATGNTIYS. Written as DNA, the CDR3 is TGTGCCAGCAGTGAATATCTCCCGGGGGCAACTGGAAACACCATATATTCT.

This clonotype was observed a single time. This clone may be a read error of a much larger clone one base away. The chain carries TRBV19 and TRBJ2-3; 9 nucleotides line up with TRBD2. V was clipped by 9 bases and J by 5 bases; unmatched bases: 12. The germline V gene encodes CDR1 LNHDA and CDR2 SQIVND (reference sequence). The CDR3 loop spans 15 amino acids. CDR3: CASRGASGTGDTQYF. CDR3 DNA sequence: TGTGCCAGCAGGGGGGCTAGCGGGACCGGAGATACGCAGTATTTT.

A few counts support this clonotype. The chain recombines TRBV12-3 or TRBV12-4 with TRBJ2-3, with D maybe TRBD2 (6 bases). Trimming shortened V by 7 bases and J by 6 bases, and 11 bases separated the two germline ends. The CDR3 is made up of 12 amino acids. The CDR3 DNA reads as TGTGCCAGCACCTTACGGGAGGATACGCAGTATTTT. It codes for CASTLREDTQYF.

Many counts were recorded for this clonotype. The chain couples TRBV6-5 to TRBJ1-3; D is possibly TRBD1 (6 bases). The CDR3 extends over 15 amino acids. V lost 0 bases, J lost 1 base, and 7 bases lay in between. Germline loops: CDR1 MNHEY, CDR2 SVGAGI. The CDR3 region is CASSYSRGSGNTIYF. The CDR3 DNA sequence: TGTGCCAGCAGTTACTCAAGGGGGTCTGGAAACACCATATATTTT.

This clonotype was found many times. In nucleotides, the CDR3 is TGTGCCAGCAGTGCCATGGACAGGGGGAACACTGAAGCTTTCTTT. Encoded protein: CASSAMDRGNTEAFF. The rearrangement uses TRBV6-1 and TRBJ1-1; TRBD1 aligns across 9 bases. The V and J ends lost 4 bases and 1 base, in that order; junction bases with no gene match: 4. Germline loops: CDR1 MNHNS, CDR2 SASEGT. The CDR3 runs 15 residues.

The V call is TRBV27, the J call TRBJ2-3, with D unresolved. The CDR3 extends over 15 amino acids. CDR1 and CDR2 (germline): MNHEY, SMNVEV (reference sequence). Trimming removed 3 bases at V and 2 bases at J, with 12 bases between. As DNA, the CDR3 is TGTGCCAGCAGTTTTTCGTTGACTTACACAGATACGCAGTATTTT. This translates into CASSFSLTYTDTQYF.

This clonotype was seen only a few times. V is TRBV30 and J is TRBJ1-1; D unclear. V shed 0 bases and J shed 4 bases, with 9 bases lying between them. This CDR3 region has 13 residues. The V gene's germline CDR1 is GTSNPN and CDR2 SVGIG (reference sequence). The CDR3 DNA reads TGTGCCTGGAGTGTACAAGCCTCCACTGAAGCTTTCTTT. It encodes CAWSVQASTEAFF.

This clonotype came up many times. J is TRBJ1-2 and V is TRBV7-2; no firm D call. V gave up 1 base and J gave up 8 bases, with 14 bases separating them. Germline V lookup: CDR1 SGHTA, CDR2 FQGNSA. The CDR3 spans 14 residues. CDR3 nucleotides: TGTGCCAGCAGCTTAGTTCCAGGAGCTCTCGGCTACACCTTC. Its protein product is CASSLVPGALGYTF. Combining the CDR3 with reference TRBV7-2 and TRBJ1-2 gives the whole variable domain GAGVSQSPSNKVTEKGKDVELRCDPISGHTALYWYRQSLGQGLEFLIYFQGNSAPDKSGLPSDRFSAERTGGSVSTLTIQRTQQEDSAVYLCASSLVPGALGYTFGSGTRLTVV.

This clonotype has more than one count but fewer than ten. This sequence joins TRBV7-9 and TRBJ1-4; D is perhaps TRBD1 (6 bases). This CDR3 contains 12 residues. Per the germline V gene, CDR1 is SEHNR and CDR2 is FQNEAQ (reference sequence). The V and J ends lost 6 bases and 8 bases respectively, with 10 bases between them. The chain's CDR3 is CASSSGVEKLFF. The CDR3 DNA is TGTGCCAGCAGTTCAGGGGTCGAAAAACTGTTTTTT.

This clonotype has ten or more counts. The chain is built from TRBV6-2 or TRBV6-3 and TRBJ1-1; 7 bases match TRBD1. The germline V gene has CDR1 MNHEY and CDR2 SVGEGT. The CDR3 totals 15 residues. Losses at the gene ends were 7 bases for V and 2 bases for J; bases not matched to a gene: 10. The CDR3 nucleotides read TGTGCCAGCAAAGGGACAGATAAATTTAACACTGAAGCTTTCTTT. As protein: CASKGTDKFNTEAFF.

CDR3 in amino acids: CASTTTLGQGRTDTQYF. DNA for the CDR3: TGTGCCAGTACCACAACTCTGGGACAGGGGCGCACAGATACGCAGTATTTT. The chain combines TRBV19 with TRBJ2-3, with 10 bases that match TRBD1. The germline V gene encodes CDR1 LNHDA and CDR2 SQIVND (reference sequence). V trimming: 7 bases; J trimming: 1 base; junction bases outside the gene matches: 11. CDR3 length: 17 amino acids.

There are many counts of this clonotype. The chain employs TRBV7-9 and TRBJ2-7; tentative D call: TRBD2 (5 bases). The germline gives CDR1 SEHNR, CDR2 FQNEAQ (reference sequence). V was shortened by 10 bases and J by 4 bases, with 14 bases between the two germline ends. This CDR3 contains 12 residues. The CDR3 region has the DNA TGTGCCACTCGGGGATATGGTTACGAGCAGTACTTC. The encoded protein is CATRGYGYEQYF. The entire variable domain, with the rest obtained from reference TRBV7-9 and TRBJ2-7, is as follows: DTGVSQNPRHKITKRGQNVTFRCDPISEHNRLYWYRQTLGQGPEFLTYFQNEAQLEKSRLLSDRFSAERPKGSFSTLEIQRTEQGDSAMYLCATRGYGYEQYFGPGTRLTVT.

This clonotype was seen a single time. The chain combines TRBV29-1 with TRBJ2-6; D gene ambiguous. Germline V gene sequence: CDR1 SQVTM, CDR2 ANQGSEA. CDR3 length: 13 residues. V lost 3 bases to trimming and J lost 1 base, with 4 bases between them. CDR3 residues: CSVDGSGANVLTF. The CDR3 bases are TGCAGCGTTGATGGGTCTGGGGCCAACGTCCTGACTTTC.

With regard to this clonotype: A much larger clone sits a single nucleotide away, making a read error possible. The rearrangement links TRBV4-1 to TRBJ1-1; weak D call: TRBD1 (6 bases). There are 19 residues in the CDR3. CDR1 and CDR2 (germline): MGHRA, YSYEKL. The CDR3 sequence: CASSQVFPRTDTRDTEVFF. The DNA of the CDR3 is TGCGCCAGCAGCCAAGTGTTTCCCCGGACGGACACAAGGGACACTGAAGTTTTCTTT.